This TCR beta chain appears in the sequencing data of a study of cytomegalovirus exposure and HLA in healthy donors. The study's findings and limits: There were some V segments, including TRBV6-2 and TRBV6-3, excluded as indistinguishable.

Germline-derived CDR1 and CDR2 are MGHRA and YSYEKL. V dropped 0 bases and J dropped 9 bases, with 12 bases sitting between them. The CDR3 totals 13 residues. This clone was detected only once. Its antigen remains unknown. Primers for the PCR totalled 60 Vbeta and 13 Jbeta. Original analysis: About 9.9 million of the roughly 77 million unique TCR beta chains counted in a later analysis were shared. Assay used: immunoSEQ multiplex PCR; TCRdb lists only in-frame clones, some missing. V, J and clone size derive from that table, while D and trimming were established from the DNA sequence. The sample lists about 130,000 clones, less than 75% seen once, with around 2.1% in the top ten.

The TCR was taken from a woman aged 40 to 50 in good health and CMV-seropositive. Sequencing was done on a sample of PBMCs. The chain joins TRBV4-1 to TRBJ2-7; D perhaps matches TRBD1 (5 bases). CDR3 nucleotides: TGCGCCAGCAGCCAAGATCCCCAGGGCGTGCAGTACTTC. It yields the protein CASSQDPQGVQYF.